The T cell receptor beta chain described here comes from a study of blood T cell repertoires in COVID-19. Study summary: Sites in the United States, Italy and Spain provided acute and convalescent COVID-19 samples. PBMCs, B-cell-depleted T cells, or T cells provided the cDNA or gDNA that made up the material.

The CDR3 is made up of 20 amino acids. Germline CDR1 and CDR2: LNHNV and YYDKDF (reference sequence). Unmatched junction bases numbered 13, after V lost 1 base and J lost 0 bases. Original processing methods: Reference gene primer amplification gave nucleated cell count estimates. TCRdb keeps only in-frame clones here, not all; method: immunoSEQ multiplex PCR. V and J calls and clone size come straight from that table; D and trimming were deduced from the DNA. Among about 170,000 clones listed, roughly nine tenths were seen once. Sequenced material: peripheral blood. The TCR sequence derives from a woman of 80 years or more in a cohort sampled during active or convalescent COVID-19. V gene TRBV15 combines with J gene TRBJ2-1; TRBD2 agrees at 9 bases. In DNA, the CDR3 is TGTGCCACCAGCAGAGTTCGGGCTAGCGGGGTTTTGAGCTCCTACAATGAGCAGTTCTTC. Amino acid sequence: CATSRVRASGVLSSYNEQFF.